A selection of T cell receptor beta chains follows, all from one sample in a study of early T cells in non-severe SARS-CoV-2 infection. TCRdb independently ran MiXCR on the 5' RACE reads; one entry per CDR3 protein. The repertoire holds 27,000 or so distinct CDR3 sequences, with roughly 6.6% as singletons. Sequences were obtained from whole blood. Every receptor here comes from an adult who was a healthcare worker with PCR-confirmed SARS-CoV-2 infection or an uninfected control (not recorded which). Each CDR3 is given without its conserved first and last residue.

V gene: TRBV7-9; CDR3 protein: ASSFASGVYNEQF
V gene: TRBV5-1; CDR3 protein: ASSLVLAGGSDEQF
V gene: TRBV11-2; CDR3 protein: ASSLEFGREQY
V gene: TRBV28; CDR3 protein: ASSAPGRWAGELF
V gene: TRBV20-1; CDR3 protein: SASGTDYEQY
V gene: TRBV7-2; CDR3 protein: ASSSGTTASEQY
V gene: TRBV5-1; CDR3 protein: ASSLNYNEQF
V gene: TRBV7-6; CDR3 protein: ASSLDQKNIQY
V gene: TRBV3-1; CDR3 protein: ASSQSGGGLIETQY
V gene: TRBV7-2; CDR3 protein: ASSRSVGSDTQY